This T cell receptor beta chain was observed in a study of response to subunit inactivated influenza vaccine. Study-level findings and limits: There was a suggestion from the authors that each seasonal influenza vaccination recruits few new T cells.

A single record per CDR3 protein comes from TCRdb applying MiXCR to the RT-PCR reads. The sample carries a few hundred thousand distinct CDR3 sequences, around 7.7% recorded once. Trimming shortened V by 1 base and J by 7 bases, and 10 bases separated the two germline ends. Per germline, CDR1 LGHDT and CDR2 YNNKEL (reference sequence). The CDR3 has 13 residues. On this clonotype itself: What it binds is unknown.

This receptor was obtained from a man between 50 and 70 years old who received an inactivated influenza vaccine. The sample consisted of PBMCs from blood, taken around 25 months after vaccination. The chain couples TRBV3-1 to TRBJ1-1; D gene unclear. CDR3 protein: CASSQVRSGEAFF. Here the CDR3 DNA reads TGTGCCAGCAGCCAAGTGCGGTCTGGTGAAGCTTTCTTT.